The clone carrying this T cell receptor (beta chain) was picked up a small number of times. The target antigen is unknown. Sample-barcoded 5' priming and a J-beta primer mix drove a second PCR of roughly 6 to 12 cycles. Each of the cDNA molecules was tagged by a template-switch adaptor with 12 random nucleotides. MiXCR, run by TCRdb on the 5' RACE reads, gives a single entry per CDR3 protein. Of 1.5 million or so distinct CDR3 sequences listed, approximately 38% are singletons. These data belong to a study of blood T cells in healthy people across ages. Findings of the study overall: Long-lived donors carried more naive CD4+ cells and greater diversity than aged donors. Conclusively comparing naive with antigen-experienced cells was impossible with unsorted PBMCs.

Germline-derived CDR1 and CDR2 are KGHDR and SFDVKD. V was pared by 6 bases and J by 3 bases, with 11 bases between. The CDR3 loop spans 14 amino acids. Sequencing input: blood. The chain combines TRBV24-1 with TRBJ2-1; D perhaps matches TRBD2 (5 bases). The TCR comes from a woman under 30 in good health. In nucleotides, the CDR3 is TGTGCCACCAGTCCCAGCGGAGGCTACAATGAGCAGTTCTTC. Translating gives CATSPSGGYNEQFF.